One TCR beta chain is described in this entry. Antigen specificity is unknown. The data were taken from a study of cytomegalovirus exposure and HLA in healthy donors. The wider study: An early release of data contained some 80 million unique TCRs, which came from HLA-typed donors.

Germline values: CDR1 MNHNS, CDR2 SASEGT. CDR3 size: 13 residues. V shed 5 bases, J shed 12 bases, and the junction held 11 bases outside the gene matches. Findings and limits, study-wide: Segments of the TCR beta V type were, in most cases, productive about 87% or about 30% of the time in an earlier analysis. Rare TCR sequences predominated, though certain public TCRs were found in many donors.

This PCR relied on a set of 60 Vbeta primers and 13 Jbeta primers. Sequencing used immunoSEQ multiplex PCR; TCRdb keeps in-frame clones, though not all of them. Of 150,000 to 200,000 clones listed, approximately 77% are singletons. The specimen sequenced was PBMCs. This TCR derives from a male donor in good health and CMV-seropositive. The rearrangement joins TRBV6-1 to TRBJ1-1; 8 nucleotides align to TRBD1. For the CDR3, the DNA is TGTGCCAGCAGTATTGAACAGGGGGGGACGACTTTCTTT. Amino acids: CASSIEQGGTTFF.